This T cell receptor beta chain was documented in a study of shared clonotypes between healthy human individuals. Study results and caveats: The rarefaction results pointed to incomplete sorted-subset sequencing despite large depth.

The authors ran the assay at deep level. Clones were sequenced by immunoSEQ multiplex PCR, and TCRdb holds only the in-frame ones, with some missing. The sample contains over 400,000 clones, 95% to 96% of which appear only once. Splitting the CD4+ cells yielded a CD45RA+ naive subset and a CD45RA-negative memory subset. Remarks on this clone: Its antigen is unidentified.

V dropped 6 bases and J dropped 4 bases, with 12 bases sitting between them. CDR3 length: 13 residues. The germline CDR1 and CDR2 sequences are SGHAT and FQDESV (reference sequence). The rearrangement uses TRBV11-1 and TRBJ2-5; tentative D call: TRBD2 (5 bases). The receptor was derived from a woman younger than 45 in good health. Specimen: naive CD4+ T cells sorted from blood. The subset was: CD45RA+ positively selected. In DNA, the CDR3 is TGTGCCAGCAGGATCGACCTAGCAGAGACCCAGTACTTC. This sequence encodes CASRIDLAETQYF.